A selection of T cell receptor beta chains follows, all from one sample in a study of siplizumab effects on memory and regulatory T cells. Produced via immunoSEQ multiplex PCR; TCRdb's table is partial and in-frame only. Of about 87,000 clones in the sample, 80% to 90% were seen once. Source material: CD4+ T cells sorted from blood. These receptors came from a human donor in good health. Both conserved end residues are part of each CDR3. Each record gives: J gene, clone size, V gene, D gene, CDR3 DNA, CDR3 protein. The D gene is left open where the match is weak. Size is stated for part of the rows, as once, few or many counts, or as a class when the clone is expanded.

TRBJ2-1 | . | TRBV2 | . | TGTGCCAGCAGGGCCTCAGGGAATGAGCAGTTCTTC | CASRASGNEQFF
TRBJ1-3 | . | TRBV7-9 | . | TGTGCCAGCAGTAAGCAACCTGGACAGACCCTTTTCTCTGGAAACACCATATATTTT | CASSKQPGQTLFSGNTIYF
TRBJ2-6 | . | TRBV6-4 | . | TGTGCCAGCAGTGATACCTTCTCGGGGAGCTCTGGGGCCAACGTCCTGACTTTC | CASSDTFSGSSGANVLTF
TRBJ2-5 | . | TRBV5-1 | TRBD1 | TGCGCCAGCAGCTTGGAGGGGACAGGGGACGAGACCCAGTACTTC | CASSLEGTGDETQYF
TRBJ1-3 | . | TRBV6-5 | TRBD1 | TGTGCCAGCAGCCCCGACAGGGTCGGTGGAAACACCATATATTTT | CASSPDRVGGNTIYF
TRBJ2-1 | once | TRBV10-1 | . | TGCGCCAGCAGTGAGTCGGGGGCGCGAGGCAATGAGCAGTTCTTC | CASSESGARGNEQFF
TRBJ2-7 | few | TRBV19 | TRBD2 | TGTGCCAGTAGTATAGCCAGCAGGGAGGGCTCCTACGAGCAGTACTTC | CASSIASREGSYEQYF
TRBJ1-6 | . | TRBV2 | TRBD1 | TGTGCCAGCCTCCTGACAGGGGGCGCGTATAATTCACCCCTCCACTTT | CASLLTGGAYNSPLHF
TRBJ2-6 | . | TRBV29-1 | TRBD2 | TGCAGCGTTGGGGGGAGGGATGGGGCCAACGTCCTGACTTTC | CSVGGRDGANVLTF
TRBJ2-7 | . | TRBV16 | TRBD1 | TGTGCCAGCAGCCAATCCTGGACAGGGCCCTACGAGCAGTACTTC | CASSQSWTGPYEQYF
TRBJ2-1 | . | TRBV27 | . | TGTGCCAGCAGTTCGCGAGGGCCCTACAATGAGCAGTTCTTC | CASSSRGPYNEQFF
TRBJ2-5 | . | TRBV28 | TRBD2 | TGTGCCAGCAGTCCTCGGACTAGCGGGAGGGCCTGGGAGACCCAGTACTTC | CASSPRTSGRAWETQYF
TRBJ2-5 | . | TRBV5-4 | . | TGTGCCAGCAGCTCGCACCAAGAGACCCAGTACTTC | CASSSHQETQYF
TRBJ2-7 | . | TRBV19 | TRBD2 | TGTGCCAGTAGTATAGATACTAGCGTAGACTACGAGCAGTACTTC | CASSIDTSVDYEQYF
TRBJ2-3 | . | TRBV10-3 | TRBD2 | TGTGCCATTTCGGGACTAGCGGGGACAGATACGCAGTATTTT | CAISGLAGTDTQYF
TRBJ2-2 | . | TRBV7-8 | TRBD2 | TGTGCCAGCAGCCGTGGACTAGGCAACACCGGGGAGCTGTTTTTT | CASSRGLGNTGELFF
TRBJ1-1 | . | TRBV5-1 | . | TGCGCCAGCAGAAGGGACGGGAACACTGAAGCTTTCTTT | CASRRDGNTEAFF
TRBJ2-3 | . | TRBV11-2 | TRBD2 | TGTGCCAGCCGGGCCAAGCGGGACACAGATACGCAGTATTTT | CASRAKRDTDTQYF
TRBJ1-2 | . | TRBV9 | . | TGTGCCAGCGGGACTAACTATGGCTACACCTTC | CASGTNYGYTF
TRBJ1-2 | few | TRBV4-1 | TRBD1 | TGCGCCAGCAGCCAACGACAGGGGGCAGTAGCTAACTATGGCTACACCTTC | CASSQRQGAVANYGYTF
TRBJ2-7 | once | TRBV10-3 | TRBD1 | TGTGCCATCAGACCCGTAGGGGGCGGTTTCGACGAGCAGTACTTC | CAIRPVGGGFDEQYF
TRBJ2-3 | . | TRBV14 | . | TGTGCCAGCAGCCCCTTAGACGGGACAGATACGCAGTATTTT | CASSPLDGTDTQYF
TRBJ2-7 | . | TRBV29-1 | TRBD2 | TGCAGCGTCACCGGGACTAGCGGGAGATACGAGCAGTACTTC | CSVTGTSGRYEQYF
TRBJ2-5 | . | TRBV5-4 | TRBD2 | TGTGCCAGCAGCTCCACGGGAGGGGGGGCGTTCGAGACCCAGTACTTC | CASSSTGGGAFETQYF
TRBJ2-3 | few | TRBV5-4 | TRBD2 | TGTGCCAGCAGCGCAGCTAGCGGGAAAAGCACAGATACGCAGTATTTT | CASSAASGKSTDTQYF
TRBJ2-6 | . | TRBV21-1 | . | TGTGCCAGTTACAGCAACTCTGGGGCCAACGTCCTGACTTTC | CASYSNSGANVLTF
TRBJ1-4 | . | TRBV7-9 | . | TGTGCCAGCAGCCGTTCTAATGAAAAACTGTTTTTT | CASSRSNEKLFF
TRBJ2-7 | once | TRBV5-3 | . | TGTGCCAGAAGCCCGGGCGACCGCCACGAGCAGTACTTC | CARSPGDRHEQYF
TRBJ2-5 | . | TRBV5-4 | TRBD2 | TGTGCCAGCAGCTTGGGGGGGACTAGCGGGAGGGCCGGGACCCAGTACTTC | CASSLGGTSGRAGTQYF
TRBJ2-3 | . | TRBV30 | TRBD2 | TGTGCCTGGAGGGCTAGCGGGAGGTCCTACACAGATACGCAGTATTTT | CAWRASGRSYTDTQYF
TRBJ1-2 | . | TRBV9 | . | TGTGCCAGCAGCGTGCACAGGGCGGGCTACACCTTC | CASSVHRAGYTF
TRBJ1-1 | . | TRBV7-9 | . | TGTGCCAGCAGCCGCGGGACGCTGAACACTGAAGCTTTCTTT | CASSRGTLNTEAFF
TRBJ2-3 | once | TRBV5-1 | . | TGCGCCAGCAGCTTAGACAGGACCCCTCCAGATACGCAGTATTTT | CASSLDRTPPDTQYF
TRBJ1-1 | . | TRBV29-1 | . | TGCAGCGGAATATTACCTTCTAGTGCCACTGAAGCTTTCTTT | CSGILPSSATEAFF
TRBJ2-1 | . | TRBV10-2 | TRBD2 | TGCGCCAGCAGTGGTAATAGCGGGAGTTATGAGCAGTTCTTC | CASSGNSGSYEQFF
TRBJ2-3 | once | TRBV28 | TRBD2 | TGTGCCAGCAGTTTTCTAGCGGGGCTAAAAGATACGCAGTATTTT | CASSFLAGLKDTQYF
TRBJ2-7 | . | TRBV12-1 | . | TGTGCCAGCAGCTTTGTAGGGCGGGAGGGCCGCTACGAGCAGTACTTC | CASSFVGREGRYEQYF
TRBJ2-2 | . | TRBV6-5 | . | TGTGCCAGCATAACTTCGTGGGGCACCGGGGAGCTGTTTTTT | CASITSWGTGELFF
TRBJ1-1 | . | TRBV5-5 | . | TGTGCCAGCAGCTTGAGGCTCAACACTGAAGCTTTCTTT | CASSLRLNTEAFF
TRBJ2-2 | . | TRBV27 | TRBD2 | TGTGCCAGCAGTTCCGTTCTGGGACTAGCGGGATTGAGCTCCGGGGAGCTGTTTTTT | CASSSVLGLAGLSSGELFF
TRBJ1-2 | once | TRBV28 | . | TGTGCCAGCACCAGACAGGCTATTCAGTATCGCTACACCTTC | CASTRQAIQYRYTF
TRBJ2-1 | . | TRBV5-1 | . | TGCGCCAGCAGCGAGACTACCGGTCGTTCTGAGCAGTTCTTC | CASSETTGRSEQFF
TRBJ2-1 | . | TRBV27 | . | TGTGCCAGCAGGAACCTTAGGGGCAGCGCAGAAAATGAGCAGTTCTTC | CASRNLRGSAENEQFF
TRBJ2-2 | . | TRBV4-1 | TRBD2 | TGCGCCAGCAGCCAAGGACTAGCGGGTCCGGCCGGGGAGCTGTTTTTT | CASSQGLAGPAGELFF
TRBJ2-2 | . | TRBV19 | TRBD1 | TGTGCCAGTAGATCCGACAGGGACACCGGGGAGCTGTTTTTT | CASRSDRDTGELFF
TRBJ1-2 | once | TRBV4-2 | . | TGTGCCAGCAGCCAGCTAGGGAGGCTCGCGAACTATGGCTACACCTTC | CASSQLGRLANYGYTF
TRBJ2-1 | . | TRBV11-1 | TRBD1 | TGTGCCAGCAGCCTACAGGGGGCCCCCCGCAATGAGCAGTTCTTC | CASSLQGAPRNEQFF